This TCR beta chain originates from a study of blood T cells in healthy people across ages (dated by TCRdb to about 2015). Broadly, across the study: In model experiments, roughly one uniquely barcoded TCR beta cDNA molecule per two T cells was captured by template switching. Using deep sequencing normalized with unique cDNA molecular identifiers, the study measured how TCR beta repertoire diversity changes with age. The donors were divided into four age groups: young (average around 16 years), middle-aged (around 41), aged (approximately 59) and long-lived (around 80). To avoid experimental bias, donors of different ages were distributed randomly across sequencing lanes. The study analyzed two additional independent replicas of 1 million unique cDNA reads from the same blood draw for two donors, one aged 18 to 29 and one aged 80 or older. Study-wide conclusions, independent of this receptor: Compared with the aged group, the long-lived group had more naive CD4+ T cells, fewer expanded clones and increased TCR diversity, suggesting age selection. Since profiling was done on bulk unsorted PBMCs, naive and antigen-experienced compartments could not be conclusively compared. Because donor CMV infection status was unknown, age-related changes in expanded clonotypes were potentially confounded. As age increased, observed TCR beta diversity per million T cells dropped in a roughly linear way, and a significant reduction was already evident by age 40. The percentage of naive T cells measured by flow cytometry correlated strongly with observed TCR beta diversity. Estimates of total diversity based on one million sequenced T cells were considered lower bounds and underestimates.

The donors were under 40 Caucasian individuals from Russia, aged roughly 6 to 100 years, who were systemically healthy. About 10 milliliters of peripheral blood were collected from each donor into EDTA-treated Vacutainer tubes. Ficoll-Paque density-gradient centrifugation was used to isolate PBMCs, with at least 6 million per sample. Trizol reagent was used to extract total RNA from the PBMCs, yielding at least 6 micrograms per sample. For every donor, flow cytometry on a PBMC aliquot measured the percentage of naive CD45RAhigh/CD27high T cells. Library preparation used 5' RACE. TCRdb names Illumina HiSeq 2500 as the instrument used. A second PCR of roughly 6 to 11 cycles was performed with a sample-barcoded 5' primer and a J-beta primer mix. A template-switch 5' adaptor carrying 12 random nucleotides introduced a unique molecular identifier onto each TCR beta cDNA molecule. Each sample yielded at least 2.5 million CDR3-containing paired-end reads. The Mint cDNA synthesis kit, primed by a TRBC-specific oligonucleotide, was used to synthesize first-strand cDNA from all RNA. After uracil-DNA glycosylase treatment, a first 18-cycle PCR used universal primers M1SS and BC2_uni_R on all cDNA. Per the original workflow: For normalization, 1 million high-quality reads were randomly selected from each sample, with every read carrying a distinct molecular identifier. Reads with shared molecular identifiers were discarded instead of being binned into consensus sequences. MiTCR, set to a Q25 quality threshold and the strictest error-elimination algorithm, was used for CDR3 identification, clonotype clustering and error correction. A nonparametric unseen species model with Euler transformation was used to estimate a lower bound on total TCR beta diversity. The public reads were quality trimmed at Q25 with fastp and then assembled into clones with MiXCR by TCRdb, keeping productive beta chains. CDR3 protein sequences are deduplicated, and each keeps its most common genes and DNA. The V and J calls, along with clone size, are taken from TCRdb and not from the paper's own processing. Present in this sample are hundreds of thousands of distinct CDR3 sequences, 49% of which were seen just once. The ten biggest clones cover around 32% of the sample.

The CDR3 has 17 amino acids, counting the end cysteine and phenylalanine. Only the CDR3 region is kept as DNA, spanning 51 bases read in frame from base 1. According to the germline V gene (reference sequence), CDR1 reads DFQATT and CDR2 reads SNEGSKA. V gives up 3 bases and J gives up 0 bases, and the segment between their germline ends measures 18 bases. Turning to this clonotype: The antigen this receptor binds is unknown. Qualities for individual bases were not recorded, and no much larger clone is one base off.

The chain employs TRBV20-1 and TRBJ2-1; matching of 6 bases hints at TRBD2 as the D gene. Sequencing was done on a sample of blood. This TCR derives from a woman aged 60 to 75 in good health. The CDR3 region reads CSARRRGFQSSYNEQFF. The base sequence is TGCAGTGCTAGGAGGCGGGGCTTCCAGAGCTCCTACAATGAGCAGTTCTTC.